One and the same sample provided the 2 T cell receptor beta chains below, sequenced in a study of blood T cell repertoires in COVID-19. Sequenced by immunoSEQ multiplex PCR; TCRdb stores in-frame clones only, minus some. The repertoire includes 150,000 or so clones, around four fifths of them detected once, and roughly 5% sits in the top ten. Specimen: PBMCs or T cells enriched from blood (not recorded which). These receptor sequences come from a man aged 65 to 79 who had been exposed to COVID-19.

The rearrangement joins TRBV6-6 to TRBJ1-1, with 8 bases identical to TRBD1. Germline CDR1 MNHNY, CDR2 SVGAGI (reference sequence). CDR3 length equals 14 residues. The trim removed 5 bases at V and 3 bases at J, leaving 5 bases unmatched. The DNA of the CDR3 is TGTGCCAGCAGTCAGGGACAGGCTTACACTGAAGCTTTCTTT. As protein: CASSQGQAYTEAFF.

This clone was detected once. This chain uses TRBV11-1 with TRBJ2-1; TRBD2 agrees at 10 bases. Trimming removed 4 bases from V and 5 bases from J; junction bases left unmatched: 8. Germline lookup yields CDR1 SGHAT and CDR2 FQDESV (reference sequence). The CDR3 is 16 residues long. The CDR3 DNA sequence: TGTGCCAGCAGCTCCACCAGGCTAGCGGGGGACAATGAGCAGTTCTTC. Translation: CASSSTRLAGDNEQFF.